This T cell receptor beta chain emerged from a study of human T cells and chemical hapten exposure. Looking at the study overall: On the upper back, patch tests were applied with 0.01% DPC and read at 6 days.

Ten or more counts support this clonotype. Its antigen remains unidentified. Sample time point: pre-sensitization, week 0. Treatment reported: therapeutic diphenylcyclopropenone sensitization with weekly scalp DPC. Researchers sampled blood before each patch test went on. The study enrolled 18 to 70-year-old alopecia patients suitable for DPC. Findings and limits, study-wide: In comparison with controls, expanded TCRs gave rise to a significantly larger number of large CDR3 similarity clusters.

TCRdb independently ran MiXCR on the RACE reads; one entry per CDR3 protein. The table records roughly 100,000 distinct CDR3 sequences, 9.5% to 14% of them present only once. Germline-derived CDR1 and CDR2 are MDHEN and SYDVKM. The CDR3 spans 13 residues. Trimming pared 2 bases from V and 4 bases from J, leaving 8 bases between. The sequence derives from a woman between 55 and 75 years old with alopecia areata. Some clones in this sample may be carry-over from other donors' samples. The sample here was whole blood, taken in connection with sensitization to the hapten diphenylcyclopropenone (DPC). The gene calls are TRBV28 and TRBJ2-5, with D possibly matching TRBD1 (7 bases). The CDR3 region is CASSLQGGETQYF. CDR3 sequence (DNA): TGTGCCAGCAGTTTACAGGGGGGAGAGACCCAGTACTTC. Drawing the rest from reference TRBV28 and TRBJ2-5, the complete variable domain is DVKVTQSSRYLVKRTGEKVFLECVQDMDHENMFWYRQDPGLGLRLIYFSYDVKMKEKGDIPEGYSVSREKKERFSLILESASTNQTSMYLCASSLQGGETQYFGPGTRLLVL.